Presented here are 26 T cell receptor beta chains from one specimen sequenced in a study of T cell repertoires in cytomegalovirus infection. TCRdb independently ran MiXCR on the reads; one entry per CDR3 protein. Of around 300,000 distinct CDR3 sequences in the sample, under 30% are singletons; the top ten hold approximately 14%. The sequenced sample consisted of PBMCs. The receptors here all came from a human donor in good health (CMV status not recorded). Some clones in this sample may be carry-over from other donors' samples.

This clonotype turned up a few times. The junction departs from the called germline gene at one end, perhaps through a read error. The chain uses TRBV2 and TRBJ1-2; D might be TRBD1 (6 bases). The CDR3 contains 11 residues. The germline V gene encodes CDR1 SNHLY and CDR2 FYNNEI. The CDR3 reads CASKTGTRLVF. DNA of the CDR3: TGTGCCAGCAAGACCGGGACACGACTCGTCTTC.

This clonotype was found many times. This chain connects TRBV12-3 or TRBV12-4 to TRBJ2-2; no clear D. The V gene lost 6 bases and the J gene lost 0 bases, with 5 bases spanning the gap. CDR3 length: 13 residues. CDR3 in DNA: TGTGCCAGCAGCTCAACGAACACCGGGGAGCTGTTTTTT. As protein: CASSSTNTGELFF.

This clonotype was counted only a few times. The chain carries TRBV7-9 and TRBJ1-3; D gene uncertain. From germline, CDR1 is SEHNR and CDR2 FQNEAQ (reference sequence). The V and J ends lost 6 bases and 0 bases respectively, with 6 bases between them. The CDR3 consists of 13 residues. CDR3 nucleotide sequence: TGTGCCAGCAGAGGGAACTCTGGAAACACCATATATTTT. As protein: CASRGNSGNTIYF.

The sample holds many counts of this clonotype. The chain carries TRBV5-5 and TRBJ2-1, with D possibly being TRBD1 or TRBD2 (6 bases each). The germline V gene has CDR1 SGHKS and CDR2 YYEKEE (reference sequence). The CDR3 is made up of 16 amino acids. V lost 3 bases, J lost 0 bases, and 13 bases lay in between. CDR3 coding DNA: TGTGCCAGCAGCTGGGGGGCCGACCGCTCCTACAATGAGCAGTTCTTC. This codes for CASSWGADRSYNEQFF. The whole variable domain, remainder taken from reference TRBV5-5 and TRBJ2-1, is DAGVTQSPTHLIKTRGQQVTLRCSPISGHKSVSWYQQVLGQGPQFIFQYYEKEERGRGNFPDRFSARQFPNYSSELNVNALLLGDSALYLCASSWGADRSYNEQFFGPGTRLTVL.

The CDR3 bases are TGTGCCAGCAATCCCCCCCGGAACGGACACGTCGAGCAGTACTTC. It specifies CASNPPRNGHVEQYF. The gene calls are TRBV25-1 and TRBJ2-7, with D possibly matching TRBD1 (5 bases). The CDR3 contains 15 residues. The germline gives CDR1 MGHDK, CDR2 SYGVNS. Trimming took off 7 bases at V and 6 bases at J, with 22 bases between the two ends.

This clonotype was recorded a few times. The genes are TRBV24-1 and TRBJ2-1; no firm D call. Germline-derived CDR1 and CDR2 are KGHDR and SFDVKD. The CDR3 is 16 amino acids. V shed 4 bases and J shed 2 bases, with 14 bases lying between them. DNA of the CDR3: TGTGCCACCAGTGACCCGTTGACCCGAACCTACAATGAGCAGTTCTTC. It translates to CATSDPLTRTYNEQFF.

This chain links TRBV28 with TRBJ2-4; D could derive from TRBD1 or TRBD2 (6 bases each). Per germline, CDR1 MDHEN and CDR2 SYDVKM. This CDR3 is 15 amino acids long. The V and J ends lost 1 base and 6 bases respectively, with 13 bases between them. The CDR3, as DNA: TGTGCCAGCAGTTTATACGTCGGGGGCCCAAACATTCAGTACTTC. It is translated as CASSLYVGGPNIQYF.

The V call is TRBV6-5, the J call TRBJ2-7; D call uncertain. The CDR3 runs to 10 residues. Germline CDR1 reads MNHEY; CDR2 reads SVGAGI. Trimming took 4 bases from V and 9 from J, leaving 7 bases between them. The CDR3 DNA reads TGTGCCAGCAGTTCCCCCGTGCAGTACTTC. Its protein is CASSSPVQYF.

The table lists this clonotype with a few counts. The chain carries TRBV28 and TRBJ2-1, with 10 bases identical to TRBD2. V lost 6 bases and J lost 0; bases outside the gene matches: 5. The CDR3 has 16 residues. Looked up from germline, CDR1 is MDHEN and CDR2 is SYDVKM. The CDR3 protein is CASRRSGRSSYNEQFF. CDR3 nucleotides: TGTGCCAGCAGGCGTAGCGGGAGGAGCTCCTACAATGAGCAGTTCTTC.

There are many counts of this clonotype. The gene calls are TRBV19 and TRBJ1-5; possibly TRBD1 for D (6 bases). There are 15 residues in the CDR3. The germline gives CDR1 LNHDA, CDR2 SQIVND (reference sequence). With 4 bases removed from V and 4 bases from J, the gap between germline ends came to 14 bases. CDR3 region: CASSNRQEPNQPQHF. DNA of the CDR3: TGTGCCAGTAGTAACAGACAGGAGCCTAATCAGCCCCAGCATTTT.

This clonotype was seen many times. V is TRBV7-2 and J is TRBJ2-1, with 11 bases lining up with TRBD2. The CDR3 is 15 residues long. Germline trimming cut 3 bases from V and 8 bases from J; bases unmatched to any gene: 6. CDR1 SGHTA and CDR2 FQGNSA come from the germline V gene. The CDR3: CASSLGLAGGDEQFF. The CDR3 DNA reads TGTGCCAGCAGCTTGGGGCTAGCGGGAGGTGATGAGCAGTTCTTC.

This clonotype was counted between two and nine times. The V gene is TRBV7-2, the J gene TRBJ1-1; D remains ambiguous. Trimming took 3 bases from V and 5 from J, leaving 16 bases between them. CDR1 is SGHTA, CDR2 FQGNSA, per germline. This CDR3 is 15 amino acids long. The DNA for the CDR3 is TGTGCCAGCAGCTTCTCAGTACGACTTATGACTGAAGCTTTCTTT. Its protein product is CASSFSVRLMTEAFF.

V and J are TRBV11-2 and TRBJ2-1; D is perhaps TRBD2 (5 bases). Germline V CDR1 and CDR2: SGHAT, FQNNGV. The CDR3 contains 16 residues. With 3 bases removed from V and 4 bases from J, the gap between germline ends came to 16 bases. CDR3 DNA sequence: TGTGCCAGCAGCTTGGACTCGCAGCCGCCGTACAATGAGCAGTTCTTC. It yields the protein CASSLDSQPPYNEQFF.

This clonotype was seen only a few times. For the CDR3, the DNA is TGTGCGGCGGCAGGCTACGAGCAGTACTTC. Translation gives CAAAGYEQYF. The rearrangement links TRBV28 to TRBJ2-7; D is undetermined. Germline V lookup: CDR1 MDHEN, CDR2 SYDVKM. This CDR3 has 10 residues.

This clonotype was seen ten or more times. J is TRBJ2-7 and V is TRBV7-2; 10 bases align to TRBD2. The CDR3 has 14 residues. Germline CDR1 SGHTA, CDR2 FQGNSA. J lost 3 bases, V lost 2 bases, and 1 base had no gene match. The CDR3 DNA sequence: TGTGCCAGCAGCTTACTAGCGGGAGTCTACGAGCAGTACTTC. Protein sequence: CASSLLAGVYEQYF. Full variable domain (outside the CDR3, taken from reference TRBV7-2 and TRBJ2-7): GAGVSQSPSNKVTEKGKDVELRCDPISGHTALYWYRQSLGQGLEFLIYFQGNSAPDKSGLPSDRFSAERTGGSVSTLTIQRTQQEDSAVYLCASSLLAGVYEQYFGPGTRLTVT.

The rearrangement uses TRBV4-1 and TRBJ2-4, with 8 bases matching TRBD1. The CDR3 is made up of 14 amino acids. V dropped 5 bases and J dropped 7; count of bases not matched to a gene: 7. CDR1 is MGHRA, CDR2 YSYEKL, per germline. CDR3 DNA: TGCGCCAGCAGCGCCCGGACAGGGTCGAACATTCAGTACTTC. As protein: CASSARTGSNIQYF.

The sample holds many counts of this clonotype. CDR3 DNA sequence: TGTGCCAGCAGCTTACAGGGGGCAAGGTCTGGAAACACCATATATTTT. Translated, it gives CASSLQGARSGNTIYF. The V gene is TRBV7-6, the J gene TRBJ1-3, with TRBD1 matching over 8 bases. CDR1 and CDR2 (germline): SGHVS, FNYEAQ. The trim removed 2 bases at V and 1 base at J, leaving 4 bases unmatched. This CDR3 comprises 16 residues.

The chain's CDR3 is CASSPQGGSGRTTIYF. The CDR3, as DNA: TGCGCCAGCAGCCCCCAAGGGGGCTCTGGACGAACCACCATATATTTT. The rearrangement uses TRBV4-1 and TRBJ1-3; 7 bases line up with TRBD1. The CDR3 totals 16 residues. In germline, CDR1 is MGHRA, CDR2 YSYEKL. J was trimmed by 9 bases and V by 4 bases; bases with no gene match: 15.

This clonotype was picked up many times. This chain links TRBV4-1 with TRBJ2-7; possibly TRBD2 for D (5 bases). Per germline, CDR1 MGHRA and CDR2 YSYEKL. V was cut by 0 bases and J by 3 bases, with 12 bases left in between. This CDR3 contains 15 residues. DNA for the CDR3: TGCGCCAGCAGCCAAGAAGCGGATTACCTCTACGAGCAGTACTTC. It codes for CASSQEADYLYEQYF.

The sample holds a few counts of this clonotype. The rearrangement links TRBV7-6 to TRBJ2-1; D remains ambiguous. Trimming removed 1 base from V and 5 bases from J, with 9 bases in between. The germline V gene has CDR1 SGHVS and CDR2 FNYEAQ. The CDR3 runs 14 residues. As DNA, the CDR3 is TGTGCCAGCAGCTTAGTTCACCTGAACAATGAGCAGTTCTTC. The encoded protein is CASSLVHLNNEQFF.

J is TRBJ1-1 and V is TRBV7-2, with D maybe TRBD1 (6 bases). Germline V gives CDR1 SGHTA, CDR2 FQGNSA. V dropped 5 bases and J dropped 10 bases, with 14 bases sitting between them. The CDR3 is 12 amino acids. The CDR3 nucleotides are TGTGCCAGCAGCATTAACAGGGAACCAGCTTTCTTT. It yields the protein CASSINREPAFF.

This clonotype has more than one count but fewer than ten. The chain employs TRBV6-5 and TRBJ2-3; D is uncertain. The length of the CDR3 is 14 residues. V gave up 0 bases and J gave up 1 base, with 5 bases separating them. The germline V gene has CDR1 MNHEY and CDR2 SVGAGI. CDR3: CASSYSRGTDTQYF. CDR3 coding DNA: TGTGCCAGCAGTTACTCCCGAGGCACAGATACGCAGTATTTT.

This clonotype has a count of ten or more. The chain's CDR3 is CASGRVDTQYF. CDR3 nucleotide sequence: TGTGCCAGCGGCAGGGTAGATACGCAGTATTTT. The chain is built from TRBV6-1 and TRBJ2-3, with D possibly matching TRBD1 (5 bases). CDR3 length: 11 amino acids. V was pared by 8 bases and J by 5 bases, with 8 bases between. Per germline, CDR1 MNHNS and CDR2 SASEGT.

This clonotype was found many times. The CDR3 DNA reads TGTGCCAGCAGGCCAAACCAGGGATTAGGCTACACCTTC. Protein product: CASRPNQGLGYTF. The V call is TRBV7-9, the J call TRBJ1-2; possible D gene TRBD1, 5 bases. V was pared by 6 bases and J by 8 bases, with 16 bases between. The CDR3 spans 13 residues. The germline V gene has CDR1 SEHNR and CDR2 FQNEAQ (reference sequence).

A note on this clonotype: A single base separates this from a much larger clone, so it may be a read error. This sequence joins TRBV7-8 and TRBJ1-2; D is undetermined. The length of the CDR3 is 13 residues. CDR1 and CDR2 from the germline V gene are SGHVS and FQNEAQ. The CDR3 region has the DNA TGTGCCAGCAGCTTAGAAGGCGACTATGGCTTCACCTTC. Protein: CASSLEGDYGFTF.

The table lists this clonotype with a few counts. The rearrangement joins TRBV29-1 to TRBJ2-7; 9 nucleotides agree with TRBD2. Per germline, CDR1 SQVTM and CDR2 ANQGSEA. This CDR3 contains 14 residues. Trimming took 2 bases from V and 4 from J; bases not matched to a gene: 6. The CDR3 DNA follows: TGCAGCGTTGAACTAGCGGGGAAGATTTACGAGCAGTACTTC. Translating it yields CSVELAGKIYEQYF.